The next 24 T cell receptor beta chains were all read from a single sample in a study of T cell repertoires in cytomegalovirus infection (dated by TCRdb to the late 2010s). The sequencing machine was an Illumina HiSeq 1500. TCRdb trimmed the raw reads at Q25, called clones with MiXCR and kept productive beta chains. Identical CDR3 protein sequences are pooled into one entry, listed with their most common genes and DNA. This sample is represented by under 350,000 distinct CDR3 sequences; roughly 9.3% of them were singletons. Less than 3% of the sample goes to the ten largest clones. The sample comprised PBMCs. These receptors all come from a human donor in good health (CMV status not recorded). Some clones in this sample may be carry-over from other donors' samples.

This clonotype was counted at least ten times. The chain carries TRBV7-2 and TRBJ2-5, with D perhaps assigned TRBD1 or TRBD2 (6 bases each). Trimming cost V 5 bases and J 1 base, with 11 bases left between them. Germline V gives CDR1 SGHTA, CDR2 FQGNSA. This CDR3 is built from 14 residues. DNA for the CDR3: TGTGCCAGCAGCCCTGGGGGGCCCCAAGAGACCCAGTACTTC. It codes for CASSPGGPQETQYF. Full variable domain (missing parts from reference TRBV7-2 and TRBJ2-5): GAGVSQSPSNKVTEKGKDVELRCDPISGHTALYWYRQSLGQGLEFLIYFQGNSAPDKSGLPSDRFSAERTGGSVSTLTIQRTQQEDSAVYLCASSPGGPQETQYFGPGTRLLVL.

This clonotype has a count of ten or more. This chain joins TRBV20-1 and TRBJ2-5; D assignment may be TRBD1 or TRBD2 (6 bases each). In germline, CDR1 is DFQATT, CDR2 SNEGSKA (reference sequence). The V and J ends lost 0 bases and 5 bases respectively, with 19 bases between them. The CDR3 length is 16 residues. CDR3 region: CSARDVGGYMPETQYF. CDR3 sequence (DNA): TGCAGTGCTAGAGACGTGGGGGGCTATATGCCGGAGACCCAGTACTTC.

The table lists this clonotype with many counts. The J gene is TRBJ2-1, the V gene TRBV19, with 7 bases that match TRBD1. This CDR3 is 15 amino acids long. Germline V gene data show CDR1 as LNHDA and CDR2 as SQIVND (reference sequence). V dropped 7 bases and J dropped 1; count of bases not matched to a gene: 7. CDR3 DNA sequence: TGTGCCAGTAATACGGGACAGTGGTCCTACAATGAGCAGTTCTTC. Translation: CASNTGQWSYNEQFF.

This clonotype was counted at least ten times. The chain joins TRBV7-8 to TRBJ2-2; a possible D gene is TRBD1 (6 bases). With 5 bases removed from V and 1 base from J, the gap between germline ends came to 20 bases. Germline values: CDR1 SGHVS, CDR2 FQNEAQ. The CDR3 is 18 amino acids. Here the CDR3 DNA reads TGTGCCAGCAGCATGATTCTTTCGACAGGAGTGAACACCGGGGAGCTGTTTTTT. It translates to CASSMILSTGVNTGELFF.

This clonotype was found many times. A read error may produce the germline difference seen at one junction end. J is TRBJ2-7 and V is TRBV29-1, with a tentative D call TRBD2 (7 bases). This CDR3 is built from 11 residues. CDR1 is SQVTM, CDR2 ANQGSEA, per germline. CDR3 nucleotides: TGCAGCGTCTTTAACGGGGGGCTGCTGAACTTC. Protein sequence: CSVFNGGLLNF.

This clonotype was detected a few times. V is TRBV20-1 and J is TRBJ2-1, with 10 bases identical to TRBD1. Germline lookup yields CDR1 DFQATT and CDR2 SNEGSKA (reference sequence). The length of the CDR3 is 13 residues. CDR3 sequence: CSLTGGGTNEQFF. The CDR3 coding sequence is TGCAGCCTGACAGGGGGCGGTACCAATGAGCAGTTCTTC.

The rearrangement uses TRBV20-1 and TRBJ2-5, with a possible D match to TRBD2 (5 bases). The CDR3 contains 12 residues. Per the germline V gene, CDR1 is DFQATT and CDR2 is SNEGSKA (reference sequence). V was clipped by 6 bases and J by 4 bases, with 12 bases between them. The CDR3 protein is CSAPDGVETQYF. The CDR3 nucleotides are TGCAGTGCCCCCGACGGGGTAGAGACCCAGTACTTC.

This clonotype has only a few counts. This rearrangement joins TRBV10-3 to TRBJ2-3; weak D call: TRBD1 (5 bases). CDR1 and CDR2 from the germline V gene are ENHRY and SYGVKD. CDR3 length: 13 residues. V was shortened by 8 bases and J by 2 bases, with 11 bases between the two germline ends. The DNA for the CDR3 is TGTGCCATCTTCGACAGATCCACAGATACGCAGTATTTT. Protein: CAIFDRSTDTQYF.

This clonotype was seen ten or more times. CDR3 nucleotides: TGCAGCGCAACGCTCTTGGGTGGGGCCAACGTCCTGACTTTC. It yields the protein CSATLLGGANVLTF. The chain recombines TRBV29-1 with TRBJ2-6; the D is unclear. This CDR3 comprises 14 residues. V lost 7 bases and J lost 3, with 13 bases in between. Germline assignment: CDR1 SQVTM and CDR2 ANQGSEA.

There are many counts of this clonotype. The chain combines TRBV27 with TRBJ2-5; tentative D call: TRBD1 (6 bases). V dropped 3 bases and J dropped 1 base, with 12 bases sitting between them. The CDR3 has 15 residues. From germline, CDR1 is MNHEY and CDR2 SMNVEV (reference sequence). CDR3 nucleotides: TGTGCCAGCAGTTTGGGGGACACGGCCCAAGAGACCCAGTACTTC. Its translation is CASSLGDTAQETQYF.

This clonotype was counted at least ten times. This sequence joins TRBV7-9 and TRBJ2-2; the match to TRBD2 covers 7 bases. This CDR3 comprises 15 residues. Trimming removed 5 bases from V and 6 bases from J; junction bases left unmatched: 9. Germline V gene sequence: CDR1 SEHNR, CDR2 FQNEAQ (reference sequence). CDR3 protein: CASSPNGGSAGELFF. CDR3 nucleotide sequence: TGTGCCAGCAGCCCCAACGGGGGGTCTGCCGGGGAGCTGTTTTTT.

This clonotype has a count of ten or more. CDR3 nucleotide sequence: TGTGCCAGCAGCTCGATCTTAGGGACCGGGGAGCTGTTTTTT. Its protein is CASSSILGTGELFF. The rearrangement links TRBV6-1 to TRBJ2-2; no clear D gene. The CDR3 contains 14 residues. From germline, CDR1 is MNHNS and CDR2 SASEGT. The germline V and J ends were trimmed by 6 bases and 5 bases, with 13 bases remaining between them.

The V call is TRBV29-1, the J call TRBJ1-2, with D unclear. This CDR3 spans 12 amino acids. V was pared by 4 bases and J by 5 bases, with 11 bases between. Germline CDR1 is SQVTM and CDR2 is ANQGSEA. This CDR3 reads CSVGPGSYGYTF. CDR3 nucleotide sequence: TGCAGCGTTGGCCCGGGTAGTTATGGCTACACCTTC.

This clonotype showed up many times. This chain uses TRBV13 with TRBJ2-2; 10 bases fit TRBD2. This CDR3 comprises 16 residues. V was pared by 5 bases and J by 7 bases, with 10 bases of the junction left unmatched. Germline V CDR1 and CDR2: PRHDT, FYEKMQ (reference sequence). CDR3 sequence (DNA): TGTGCCAGCAGCGACTCTAGCGGGGGAATCGTCGGGGAGCTGTTTTTT. Protein: CASSDSSGGIVGELFF. Supplemented by reference TRBV13 and TRBJ2-2, the full variable domain reads AAGVIQSPRHLIKEKRETATLKCYPIPRHDTVYWYQQGPGQDPQFLISFYEKMQSDKGSIPDRFSAQQFSDYHSELNMSSLELGDSALYFCASSDSSGGIVGELFFGEGSRLTVL.

This clonotype showed up many times. The chain is built from TRBV7-8 and TRBJ2-3, with 7 bases identical to TRBD2. With 2 bases clipped from V and 4 bases from J, the junction kept 15 bases outside the gene matches. CDR3 length: 18 amino acids. The germline gives CDR1 SGHVS, CDR2 FQNEAQ. The CDR3 loop reads CASSLSPLGAGEADTQYF. The CDR3 region has the DNA TGTGCCAGCAGCTTAAGTCCCCTAGGGGCGGGAGAGGCAGATACGCAGTATTTT.

This clonotype was picked up many times. This sequence joins TRBV10-3 and TRBJ2-3; the D is unclear. The CDR3 totals 10 residues. Germline CDR1 and CDR2: ENHRY and SYGVKD. V was shortened by 8 bases and J by 3 bases, with 3 bases between the two germline ends. The CDR3 loop is CAIGTDTQYF. The DNA for the CDR3 is TGTGCCATCGGGACAGATACGCAGTATTTT.

This clonotype was observed at least ten times. The gene calls are TRBV20-1 and TRBJ1-1; 8 nucleotides match TRBD1. With V trimmed by 6 bases and J by 1 base, 7 bases remained unmatched. From germline, CDR1 is DFQATT and CDR2 SNEGSKA (reference sequence). The CDR3 totals 14 residues. The CDR3 DNA sequence: TGCAGTGCACGGACAGGGCAGCGGAACACTGAAGCTTTCTTT. The encoded protein is CSARTGQRNTEAFF.

A few counts support this clonotype. The CDR3 ends on some other residue instead of the conserved phenylalanine or tryptophan, so this is likely a read error. This chain connects TRBV4-1 to TRBJ1-2, with 10 bases matching TRBD1. CDR1 and CDR2 from the germline V gene are MGHRA and YSYEKL. The junction had 8 bases not matched to a gene; V was cut back by 3 bases and J by 7 bases. This CDR3 spans 15 amino acids. CDR3 protein: CASSHPGQGSSGYTL. CDR3 DNA: TGCGCCAGCAGCCACCCGGGACAGGGGTCGTCTGGCTACACCCTC.

This clonotype was seen at least ten times. The V and J genes are TRBV29-1 and TRBJ2-7; D uncertain. The CDR3 totals 12 residues. Deletions cut 4 bases from V and 7 bases from J, with 14 bases between. Per the germline V gene, CDR1 is SQVTM and CDR2 is ANQGSEA. CDR3 sequence (DNA): TGCAGCGTTGCGGTCAGCTCAGAGGAGCAGTACTTC. This encodes CSVAVSSEEQYF.

This clonotype was seen only a few times. CDR3 protein: CSAIRGGQREQYF. The DNA for the CDR3 is TGCAGCGCGATTAGGGGTGGTCAGCGCGAGCAGTACTTC. The chain carries TRBV29-1 and TRBJ2-7; a possible D gene is TRBD1 (5 bases). This CDR3 comprises 13 residues. Trimming removed 7 bases from V and 6 bases from J, with 19 bases in between. Germline lookup yields CDR1 SQVTM and CDR2 ANQGSEA.

Ten or more counts support this clonotype. The V gene is TRBV12-3 or TRBV12-4, the J gene TRBJ1-2; D is ambiguous. The length of the CDR3 is 15 residues. With 3 bases removed from V and 2 bases from J, the gap between germline ends came to 13 bases. CDR3 DNA: TGTGCCAGCAGTTTCTCCGGACTCTCGAACTATGGCTACACCTTC. Encoded protein: CASSFSGLSNYGYTF.

The CDR3 DNA reads as TGTGCCAGCAGCTCCACCGGGTCGGCGGAAGCTTTCTTT. It is translated as CASSSTGSAEAFF. The genes are TRBV7-9 and TRBJ1-1; no reliable D call. V gave up 4 bases and J gave up 8 bases, with 14 bases separating them. CDR1 and CDR2 from the germline V gene are SEHNR and FQNEAQ (reference sequence). The CDR3 sequence is 13 residues long.

There are many counts of this clonotype. The chain joins TRBV7-9 to TRBJ2-1, with 9 nucleotides matching TRBD1. V trimming: 3 bases; J trimming: 6 bases; junction bases outside the gene matches: 6. This CDR3 comprises 15 residues. Germline CDR1 reads SEHNR; CDR2 reads FQNEAQ (reference sequence). CDR3 in DNA: TGTGCCAGCAGCTTCGGGACAGGGCATACCAATGAGCAGTTCTTC. It specifies CASSFGTGHTNEQFF.

Comment on this clonotype: In this CDR3 the conserved last residue, phenylalanine or tryptophan, is missing, so a read error is likely. The DNA of the CDR3 is TGCAGTGCTAGAATGGGGGGAGAGACCCAGTACTGC. Translation: CSARMGGETQYC. The rearrangement links TRBV20-1 to TRBJ2-5; perhaps TRBD2 as D (6 bases). V lost 2 bases and J 4 bases, leaving 8 bases between the germline ends. Germline V gives CDR1 DFQATT, CDR2 SNEGSKA (reference sequence). This CDR3 has 12 residues.